Below, one TCR beta chain is given with its context. Its specificity is unknown. The data were obtained in a study of CXCR3-negative and CXCR3-positive naive CD8 T cells. Notes on the study in general: Naive cells with CXCR3 showed TRB CDR3s that were more hydrophobic than those in CXCR3-negative naive cells. Researchers reported similar TRBV-TRBJ usage in naive CXCR3-negative and CXCR3-positive cells, though memory differed.

Germline CDR1 reads LNHDA; CDR2 reads SQIVND (reference sequence). CDR3 length: 12 amino acids. cDNA libraries for TRB were generated by 5' RACE incorporating UMI labels. Using the 5' RACE reads, TCRdb records one entry per CDR3 protein without DNA. The sample has over 100,000 distinct CDR3 sequences. V and J are TRBV19 and TRBJ2-1; TCRdb selects TRBD2, and the lack of DNA leaves this call unchecked. The specimen was naive CXCR3- CD8+ T cells from blood. Subset noted: CD45RO-CCR7+CD27+CD95- naive CD8+ T cells lacking CXCR3 (TNR3-). The receptor's source is a human donor in good health. Some clones in this sample may be carry-over from other donors' samples. The chain's CDR3 is CASKTSGNDQFF.